This section outlines one TCR beta chain sequence together with its context. The data were taken from a study of identical twins. Germline V gives CDR1 MNHEY, CDR2 SVGEGT. The CDR3 is 16 residues long. Trimming took 0 bases from V and 0 from J, leaving 9 bases between them. No donor was unhealthy or non-Caucasian. Via MiXCR, TCRdb re-called the 5' RACE reads, giving one row per CDR3 protein. The sample holds 460,000 or so distinct CDR3 sequences, around 14% seen once. This sample was also put to use in a study of yellow fever vaccine responses in identical twins.

The TCR comes from a woman under 30 in good health. This chain connects TRBV6-2 or TRBV6-3 to TRBJ2-1; D not certain. Sequencing used CD4+ T cells sorted from blood. The CDR3 DNA follows: TGTGCCAGCAGTTACTCGAGCATGAGCTCCTACAATGAGCAGTTCTTC. It codes for CASSYSSMSSYNEQFF.